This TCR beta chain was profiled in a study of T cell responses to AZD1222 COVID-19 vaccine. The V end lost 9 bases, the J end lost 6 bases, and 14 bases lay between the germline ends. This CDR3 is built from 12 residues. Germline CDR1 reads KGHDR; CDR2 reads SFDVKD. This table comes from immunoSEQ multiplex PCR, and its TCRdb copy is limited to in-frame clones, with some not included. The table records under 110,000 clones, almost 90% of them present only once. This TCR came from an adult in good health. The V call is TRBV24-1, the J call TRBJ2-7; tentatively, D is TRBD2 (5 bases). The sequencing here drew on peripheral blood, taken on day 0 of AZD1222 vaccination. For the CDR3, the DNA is TGTGCCACCGAGGGTCCTTTGGGCGAGCAGTACTTC. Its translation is CATEGPLGEQYF.